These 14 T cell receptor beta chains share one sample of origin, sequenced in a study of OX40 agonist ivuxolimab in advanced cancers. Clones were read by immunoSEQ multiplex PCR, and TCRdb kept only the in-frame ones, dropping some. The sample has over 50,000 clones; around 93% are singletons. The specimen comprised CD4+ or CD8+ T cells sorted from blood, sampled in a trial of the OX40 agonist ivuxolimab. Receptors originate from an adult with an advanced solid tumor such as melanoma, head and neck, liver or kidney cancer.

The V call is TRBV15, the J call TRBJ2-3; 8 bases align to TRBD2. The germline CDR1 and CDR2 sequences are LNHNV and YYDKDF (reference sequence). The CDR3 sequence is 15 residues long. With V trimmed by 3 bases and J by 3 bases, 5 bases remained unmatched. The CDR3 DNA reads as TGTGCCACCAGCAGGGGTCGGGGGGGGACAGATACGCAGTATTTT. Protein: CATSRGRGGTDTQYF. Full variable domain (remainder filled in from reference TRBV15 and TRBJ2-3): DAMVIQNPRYQVTQFGKPVTLSCSQTLNHNVMYWYQQKSSQAPKLLFHYYDKDFNNEADTPDNFQSRRPNTSFCFLDIRSPGLGDTAMYLCATSRGRGGTDTQYFGPGTRLTVL.

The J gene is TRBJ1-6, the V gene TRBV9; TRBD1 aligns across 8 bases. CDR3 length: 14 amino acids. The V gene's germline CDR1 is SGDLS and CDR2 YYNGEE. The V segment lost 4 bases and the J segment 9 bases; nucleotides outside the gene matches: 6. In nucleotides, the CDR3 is TGTGCCAGCAGCCCCGGACAGGGAGGTTCACCCCTCCACTTT. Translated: CASSPGQGGSPLHF.

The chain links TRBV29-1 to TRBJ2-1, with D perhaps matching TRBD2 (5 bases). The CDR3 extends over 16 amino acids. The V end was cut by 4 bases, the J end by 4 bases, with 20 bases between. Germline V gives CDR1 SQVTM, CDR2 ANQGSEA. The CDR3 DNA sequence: TGCAGCGTTGGTGGATCTGAGGGAAGGCGGTACAATGAGCAGTTCTTC. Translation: CSVGGSEGRRYNEQFF.

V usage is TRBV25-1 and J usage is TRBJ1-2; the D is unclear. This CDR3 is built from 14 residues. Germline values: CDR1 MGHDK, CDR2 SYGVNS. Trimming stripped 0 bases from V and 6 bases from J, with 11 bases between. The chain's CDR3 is CASSEYRAGDGYTF. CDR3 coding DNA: TGTGCCAGCAGTGAATATCGAGCGGGCGATGGCTACACCTTC.

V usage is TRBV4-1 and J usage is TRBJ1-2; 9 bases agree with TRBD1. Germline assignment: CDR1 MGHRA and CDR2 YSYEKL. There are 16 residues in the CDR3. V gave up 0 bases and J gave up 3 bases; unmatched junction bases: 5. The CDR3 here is CASSQEFGQGYYGYTF. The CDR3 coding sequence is TGCGCCAGCAGCCAAGAGTTCGGACAGGGGTACTATGGCTACACCTTC.

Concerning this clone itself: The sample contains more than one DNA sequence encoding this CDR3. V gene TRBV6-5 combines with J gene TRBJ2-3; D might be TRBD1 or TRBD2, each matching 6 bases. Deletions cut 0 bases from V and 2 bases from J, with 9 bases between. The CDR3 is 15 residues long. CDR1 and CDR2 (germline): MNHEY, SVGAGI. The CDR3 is CASSYSGGLTDTQYF. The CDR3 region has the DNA TGTGCCAGCAGTTACTCCGGGGGCCTCACAGATACGCAGTATTTT.

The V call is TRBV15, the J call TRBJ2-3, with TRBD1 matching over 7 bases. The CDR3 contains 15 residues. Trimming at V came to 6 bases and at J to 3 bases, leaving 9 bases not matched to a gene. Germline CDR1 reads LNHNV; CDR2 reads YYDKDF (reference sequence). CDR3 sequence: CATSIYPRGTDTQYF. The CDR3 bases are TGTGCCACCAGTATTTACCCCAGGGGGACAGATACGCAGTATTTT.

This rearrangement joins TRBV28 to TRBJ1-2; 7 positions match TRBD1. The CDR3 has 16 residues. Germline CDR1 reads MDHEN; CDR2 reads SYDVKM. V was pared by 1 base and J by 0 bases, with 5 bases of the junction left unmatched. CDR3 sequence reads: CASSLSSTGANYGYTF. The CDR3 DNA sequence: TGTGCCAGCAGTTTATCTTCTACAGGGGCTAACTATGGCTACACCTTC.

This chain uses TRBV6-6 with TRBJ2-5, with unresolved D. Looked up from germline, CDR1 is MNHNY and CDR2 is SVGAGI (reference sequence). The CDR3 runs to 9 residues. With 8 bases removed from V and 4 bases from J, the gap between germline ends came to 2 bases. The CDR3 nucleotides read TGTGCCAGCGGAGAGACCCAGTACTTC. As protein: CASGETQYF.

CDR3 coding DNA: TGTGCCAGCAGTTTGTCCGGCTCAGGGGGCCCCCTCCACTTT. This encodes CASSLSGSGGPLHF. The rearrangement joins TRBV28 to TRBJ1-6, with 8 bases that match TRBD1. J was trimmed by 13 bases and V by 3 bases; bases with no gene match: 8. This CDR3 is 14 amino acids long. Germline V CDR1 and CDR2: MDHEN, SYDVKM.

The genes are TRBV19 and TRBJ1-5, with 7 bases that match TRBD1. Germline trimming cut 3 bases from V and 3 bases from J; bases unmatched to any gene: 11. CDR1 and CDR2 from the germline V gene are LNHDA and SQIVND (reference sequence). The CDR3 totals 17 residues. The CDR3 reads CASSIPLIDRANQPQHF. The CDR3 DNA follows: TGTGCCAGTAGTATCCCTCTGATCGACAGGGCCAATCAGCCCCAGCATTTT.

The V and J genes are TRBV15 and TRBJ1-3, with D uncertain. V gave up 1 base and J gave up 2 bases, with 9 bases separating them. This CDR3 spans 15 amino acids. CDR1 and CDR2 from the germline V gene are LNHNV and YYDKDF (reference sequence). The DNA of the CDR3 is TGTGCCACCAGCAGAGGACGGCTAGCTGGAAACACCATATATTTT. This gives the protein CATSRGRLAGNTIYF. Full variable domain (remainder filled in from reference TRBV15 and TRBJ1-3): DAMVIQNPRYQVTQFGKPVTLSCSQTLNHNVMYWYQQKSSQAPKLLFHYYDKDFNNEADTPDNFQSRRPNTSFCFLDIRSPGLGDTAMYLCATSRGRLAGNTIYFGEGSWLTVV.

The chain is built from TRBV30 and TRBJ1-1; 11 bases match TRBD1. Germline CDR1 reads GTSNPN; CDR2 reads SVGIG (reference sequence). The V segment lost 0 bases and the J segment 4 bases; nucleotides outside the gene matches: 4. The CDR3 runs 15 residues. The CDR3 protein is CAWSVGQGAFTEAFF. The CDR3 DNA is TGTGCCTGGAGTGTCGGACAGGGGGCTTTCACTGAAGCTTTCTTT.

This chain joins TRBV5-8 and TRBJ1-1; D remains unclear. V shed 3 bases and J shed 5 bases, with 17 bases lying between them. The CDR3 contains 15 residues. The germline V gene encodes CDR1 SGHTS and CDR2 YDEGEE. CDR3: CASSSSAGGRTEAFF. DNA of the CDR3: TGTGCCAGCAGCTCATCAGCGGGAGGGAGGACTGAAGCTTTCTTT. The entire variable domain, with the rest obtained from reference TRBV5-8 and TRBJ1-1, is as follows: EAGVTQSPTHLIKTRGQQATLRCSPISGHTSVYWYQQALGLGLQFLLWYDEGEERNRGNFPPRFSGRQFPNYSSELNVNALELEDSALYLCASSSSAGGRTEAFFGQGTRLTVV.